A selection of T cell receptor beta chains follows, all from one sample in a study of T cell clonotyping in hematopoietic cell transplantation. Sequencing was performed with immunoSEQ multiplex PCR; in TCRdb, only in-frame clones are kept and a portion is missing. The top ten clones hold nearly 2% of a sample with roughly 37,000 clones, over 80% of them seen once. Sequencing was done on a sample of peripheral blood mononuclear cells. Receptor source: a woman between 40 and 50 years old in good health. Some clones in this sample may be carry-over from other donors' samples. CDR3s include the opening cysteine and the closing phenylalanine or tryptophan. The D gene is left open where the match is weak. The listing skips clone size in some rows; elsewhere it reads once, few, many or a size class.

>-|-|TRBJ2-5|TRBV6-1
CASTSLGTQYF
TGTGCCAGCACCTCCCTGGGGACCCAGTACTTC
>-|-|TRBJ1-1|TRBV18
CASSPGTPENTEAFF
TGTGCCAGCTCACCCGGGACCCCTGAGAACACTGAAGCTTTCTTT
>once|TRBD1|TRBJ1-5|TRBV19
CASSRRQGPDSNQPQHF
TGTGCCAGTAGTCGGAGACAGGGTCCCGATAGCAATCAGCCCCAGCATTTT
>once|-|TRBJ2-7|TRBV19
CASSIGGRVREQYF
TGTGCCAGTAGTATAGGGGGGAGAGTCCGCGAGCAGTACTTC
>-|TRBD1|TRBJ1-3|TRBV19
CASSITGQGGNTIYF
TGTGCCAGTAGTATAACGGGACAGGGTGGAAACACCATATATTTT
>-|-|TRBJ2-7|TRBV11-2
CASSDGLGEQYF
TGTGCCAGCAGCGACGGACTGGGGGAGCAGTACTTC
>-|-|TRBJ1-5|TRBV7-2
CASSLETGRRQPQHF
TGTGCCAGCAGCTTAGAGACAGGACGAAGGCAGCCCCAGCATTTT
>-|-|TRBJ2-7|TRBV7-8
CASSLALEQYF
TGTGCCAGCAGCTTAGCGCTCGAGCAGTACTTC
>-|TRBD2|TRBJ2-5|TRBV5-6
CASSLGLAGYQETQYF
TGTGCCAGCAGCTTGGGGCTAGCGGGCTATCAAGAGACCCAGTACTTC
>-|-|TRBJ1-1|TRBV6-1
CASRNTRDTEAFF
TGTGCCAGCAGAAACACTAGAGACACTGAAGCTTTCTTT
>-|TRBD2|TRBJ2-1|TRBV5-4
CASSRPSGNEQFF
TGTGCCAGCAGCCGTCCTAGCGGGAATGAGCAGTTCTTC
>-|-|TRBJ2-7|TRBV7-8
CASSLRDGPYEQYF
TGTGCCAGCAGCCTCCGGGACGGTCCCTACGAGCAGTACTTC
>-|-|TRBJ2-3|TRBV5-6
CASSLDRGRFTTDTQYF
TGTGCCAGCAGCTTGGATCGGGGGAGGTTTACAACAGATACGCAGTATTTT
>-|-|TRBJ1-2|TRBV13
CASSHPKSLGAPDYGYTF
TGTGCCAGCAGCCATCCCAAGTCTCTGGGGGCACCCGACTATGGCTACACCTTC
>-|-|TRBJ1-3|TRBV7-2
CASSPGQTGNTIYF
TGTGCCAGCAGCCCGGGACAAACTGGAAACACCATATATTTT
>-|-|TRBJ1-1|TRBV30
CAWRSTDTEAFF
TGTGCCTGGAGAAGCACTGACACTGAAGCTTTCTTT
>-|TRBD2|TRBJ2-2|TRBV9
CASSVAGTSGANTGELFF
TGTGCCAGCAGCGTAGCCGGAACTAGCGGGGCTAACACCGGGGAGCTGTTTTTT
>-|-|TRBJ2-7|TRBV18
CASSPPGGVEQYF
TGTGCCAGCTCACCACCGGGCGGGGTCGAGCAGTACTTC
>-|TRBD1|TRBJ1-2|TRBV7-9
CASSPAGTVNYGYTF
TGTGCCAGCAGCCCTGCCGGGACAGTTAACTATGGCTACACCTTC
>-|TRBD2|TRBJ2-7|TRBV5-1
CASSLGLAGFPFYEQYF
TGCGCCAGCAGCTTGGGACTAGCGGGATTTCCTTTCTACGAGCAGTACTTC
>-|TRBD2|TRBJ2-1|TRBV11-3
CASSAPGTSSRNEQFF
TGTGCCAGCAGCGCACCCGGGACTAGCAGTCGCAATGAGCAGTTCTTC
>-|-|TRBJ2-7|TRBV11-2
CASSPGTSSYEQYF
TGTGCCAGCAGCCCAGGAACATCATCCTACGAGCAGTACTTC
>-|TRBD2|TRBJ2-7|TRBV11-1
CASSLSLAGEDEQYF
TGTGCCAGCAGCTTATCGTTAGCGGGAGAGGACGAGCAGTACTTC
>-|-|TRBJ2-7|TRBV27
CASSFGPSAEQYF
TGTGCCAGCAGTTTCGGTCCTTCTGCCGAGCAGTACTTC
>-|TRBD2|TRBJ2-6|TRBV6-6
CASKTSGDSGANVLTF
TGTGCCAGCAAGACTAGCGGGGACTCTGGGGCCAACGTCCTGACTTTC
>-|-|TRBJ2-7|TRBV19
CASSPADSRHEQYF
TGTGCCAGTAGCCCCGCGGACAGCCGGCACGAGCAGTACTTC
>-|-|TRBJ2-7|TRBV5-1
CASSLNSYEQYF
TGCGCCAGCAGCTTGAACAGCTACGAGCAGTACTTC